This TCR beta chain derives from a study of CD8+ T cells in alopecia areata. Turning to the study itself: Percent of scalp involved defined treated patients' severity scores.

A few counts support this clone. Its antigen remains unknown. RNA was isolated and reverse transcribed to cDNA, the sequencing template. Profiled with immunoSEQ multiplex PCR; TCRdb holds only in-frame clones, not every one. Found here are 110,000 to 150,000 clones, 86% of them singletons; the top ten hold over 10%. The germline V and J ends were trimmed by 6 bases and 3 bases, with 9 bases remaining between them. The V gene's germline CDR1 is LNHNV and CDR2 YYDKDF (reference sequence). The CDR3 has 12 amino acids. Treatment given: oral pan-JAK inhibitor, 5-10 mg twice daily. General observations from the study: Clonality was higher in lesional than normal scalp, especially in alopecia totalis/universalis. Tofacitinib significantly decreased scalp clonality and expanded CD8+ clones among top 100.

Specimen: CD8+ T cells sorted from blood, collected at week 4, from a patient treated with tofacitinib. The rearrangement joins TRBV15 to TRBJ2-7, with D tentatively TRBD2 (6 bases). The TCR sequence derives from a human donor with alopecia areata. CDR3 nucleotides: TGTGCCACCAGTCGGGGGAGCTACGAGCAGTACTTC. The encoded protein is CATSRGSYEQYF.